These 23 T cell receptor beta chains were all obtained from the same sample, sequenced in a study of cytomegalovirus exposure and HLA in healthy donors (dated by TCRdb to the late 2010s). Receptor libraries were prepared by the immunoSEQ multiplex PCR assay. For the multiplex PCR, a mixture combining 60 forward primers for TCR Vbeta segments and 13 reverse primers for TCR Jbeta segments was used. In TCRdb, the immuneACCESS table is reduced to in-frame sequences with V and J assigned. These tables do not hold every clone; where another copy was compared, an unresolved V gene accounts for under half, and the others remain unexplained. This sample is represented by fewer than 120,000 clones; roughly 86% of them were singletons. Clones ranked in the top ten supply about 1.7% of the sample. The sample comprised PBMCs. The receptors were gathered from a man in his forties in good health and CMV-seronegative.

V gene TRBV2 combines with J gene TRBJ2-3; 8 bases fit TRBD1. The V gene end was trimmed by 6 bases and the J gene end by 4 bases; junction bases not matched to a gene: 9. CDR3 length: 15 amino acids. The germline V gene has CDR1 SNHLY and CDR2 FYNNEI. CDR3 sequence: CASSPTGGLADTQYF. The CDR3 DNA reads TGTGCCAGCAGCCCCACAGGGGGGTTGGCAGATACGCAGTATTTT.

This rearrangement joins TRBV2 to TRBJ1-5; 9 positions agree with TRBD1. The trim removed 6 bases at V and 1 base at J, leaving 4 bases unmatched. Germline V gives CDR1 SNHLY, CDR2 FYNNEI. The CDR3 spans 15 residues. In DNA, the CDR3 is TGTGCCAGCAGACGACAGGGGGTAAGCAATCAGCCCCAGCATTTT. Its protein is CASRRQGVSNQPQHF.

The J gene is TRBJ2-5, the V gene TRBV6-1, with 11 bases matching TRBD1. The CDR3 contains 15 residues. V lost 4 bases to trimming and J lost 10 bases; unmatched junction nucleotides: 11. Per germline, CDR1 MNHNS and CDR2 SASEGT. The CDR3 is CASSAGTGGLGGQYF. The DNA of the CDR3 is TGTGCCAGCAGTGCTGGGACAGGGGGGTTGGGTGGCCAGTACTTC.

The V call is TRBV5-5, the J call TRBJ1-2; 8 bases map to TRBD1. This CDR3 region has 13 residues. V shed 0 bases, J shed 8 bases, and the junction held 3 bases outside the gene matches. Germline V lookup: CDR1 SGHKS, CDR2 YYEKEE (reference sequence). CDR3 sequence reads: CASSLVAGGGYTF. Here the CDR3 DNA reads TGTGCCAGCAGCTTGGTGGCAGGGGGCGGCTACACCTTC.

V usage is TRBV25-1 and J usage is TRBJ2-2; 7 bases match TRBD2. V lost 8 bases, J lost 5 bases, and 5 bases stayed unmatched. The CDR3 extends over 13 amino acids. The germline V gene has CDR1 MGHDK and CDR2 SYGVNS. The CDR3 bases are TGTGCCAGCTTGTGGGGGGGAACCGGGGAGCTGTTTTTT. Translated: CASLWGGTGELFF.

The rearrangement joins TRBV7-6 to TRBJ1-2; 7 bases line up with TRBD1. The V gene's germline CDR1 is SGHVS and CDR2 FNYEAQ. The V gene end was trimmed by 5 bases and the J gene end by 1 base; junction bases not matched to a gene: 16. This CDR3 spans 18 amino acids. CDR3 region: CASSPQGDTKLVNYGYTF. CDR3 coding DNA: TGTGCCAGCAGCCCCCAGGGGGACACTAAACTAGTTAACTATGGCTACACCTTC.

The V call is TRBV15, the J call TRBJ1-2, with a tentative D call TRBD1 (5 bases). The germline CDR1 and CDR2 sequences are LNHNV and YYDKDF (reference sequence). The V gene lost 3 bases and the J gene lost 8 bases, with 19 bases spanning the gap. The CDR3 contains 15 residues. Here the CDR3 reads CATSSNPWGEEGYTF. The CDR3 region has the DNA TGTGCCACCAGCAGCAACCCTTGGGGGGAGGAGGGCTACACCTTC.

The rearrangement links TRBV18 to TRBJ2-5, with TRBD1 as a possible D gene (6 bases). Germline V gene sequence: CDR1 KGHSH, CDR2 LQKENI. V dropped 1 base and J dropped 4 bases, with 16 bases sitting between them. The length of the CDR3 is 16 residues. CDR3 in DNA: TGTGCCAGCTCACCACGAAGGAACAGGGTAGGAGAGACCCAGTACTTC. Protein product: CASSPRRNRVGETQYF.

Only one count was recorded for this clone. The CDR3 DNA follows: TGTGCCAGCAGTTACGGGGTGGGGCCCACAGATACGCAGTATTTT. Protein product: CASSYGVGPTDTQYF. The V and J genes are TRBV6-5 and TRBJ2-3, with D perhaps TRBD1 (5 bases). The germline V gene encodes CDR1 MNHEY and CDR2 SVGAGI. Trimming removed 2 bases from V and 2 bases from J, with 11 bases in between. This CDR3 is built from 15 residues.

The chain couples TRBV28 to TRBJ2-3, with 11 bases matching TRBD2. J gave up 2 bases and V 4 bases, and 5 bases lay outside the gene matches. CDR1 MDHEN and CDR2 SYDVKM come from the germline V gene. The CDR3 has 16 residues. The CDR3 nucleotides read TGTGCCAGCAGTTATAATAGCGGGGGGGTCACAGATACGCAGTATTTT. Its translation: CASSYNSGGVTDTQYF.

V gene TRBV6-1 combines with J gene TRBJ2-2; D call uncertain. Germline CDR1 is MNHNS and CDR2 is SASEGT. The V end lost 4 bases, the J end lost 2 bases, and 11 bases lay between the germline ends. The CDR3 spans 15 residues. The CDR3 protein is CASSVPPGNTGELFF. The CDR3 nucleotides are TGTGCCAGCAGTGTGCCGCCAGGTAACACCGGGGAGCTGTTTTTT.

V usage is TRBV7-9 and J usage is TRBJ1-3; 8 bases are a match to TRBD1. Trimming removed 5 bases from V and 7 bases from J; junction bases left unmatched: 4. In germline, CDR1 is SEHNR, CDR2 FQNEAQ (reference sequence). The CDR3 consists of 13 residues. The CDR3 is CASSEDRGNTIYF. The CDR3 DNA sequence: TGTGCCAGCAGCGAAGACAGGGGTAACACCATATATTTT.

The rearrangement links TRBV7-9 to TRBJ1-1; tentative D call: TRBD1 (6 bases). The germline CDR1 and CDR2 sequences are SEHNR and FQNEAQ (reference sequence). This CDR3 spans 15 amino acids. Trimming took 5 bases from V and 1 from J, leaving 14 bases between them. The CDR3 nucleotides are TGTGCCAGCAGCACAACCAAAGGGGGGAACACTGAAGCTTTCTTT. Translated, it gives CASSTTKGGNTEAFF.

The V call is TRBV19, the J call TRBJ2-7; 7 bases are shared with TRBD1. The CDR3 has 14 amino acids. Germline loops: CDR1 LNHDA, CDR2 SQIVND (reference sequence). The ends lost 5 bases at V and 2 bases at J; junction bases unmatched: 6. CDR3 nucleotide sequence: TGTGCCAGTAGTTCGACAGGGCTCCCCTACGAGCAGTACTTC. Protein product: CASSSTGLPYEQYF. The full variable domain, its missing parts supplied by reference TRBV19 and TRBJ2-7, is DGGITQSPKYLFRKEGQNVTLSCEQNLNHDAMYWYRQDPGQGLRLIYYSQIVNDFQKGDIAEGYSVSREKKESFPLTVTSAQKNPTAFYLCASSSTGLPYEQYFGPGTRLTVT.

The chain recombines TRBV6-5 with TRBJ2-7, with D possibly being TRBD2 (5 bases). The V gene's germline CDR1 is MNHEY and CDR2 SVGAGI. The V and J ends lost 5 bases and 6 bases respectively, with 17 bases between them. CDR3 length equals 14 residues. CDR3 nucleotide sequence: TGTGCCAGCAGTCTGGACGTTACTAGGGCCGAGCAGTACTTC. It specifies CASSLDVTRAEQYF.

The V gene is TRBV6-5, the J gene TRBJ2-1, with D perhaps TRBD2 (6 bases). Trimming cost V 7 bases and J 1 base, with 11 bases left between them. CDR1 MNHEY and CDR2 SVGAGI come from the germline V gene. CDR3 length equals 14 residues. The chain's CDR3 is CASKEGWSYNEQFF. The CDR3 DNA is TGTGCCAGCAAGGAGGGGTGGTCCTACAATGAGCAGTTCTTC.

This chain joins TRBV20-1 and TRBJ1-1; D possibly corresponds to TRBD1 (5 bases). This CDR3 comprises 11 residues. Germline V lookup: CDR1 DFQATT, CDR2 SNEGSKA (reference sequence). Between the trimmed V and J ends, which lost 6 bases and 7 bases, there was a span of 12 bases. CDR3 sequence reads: CSAKRQFEAFF. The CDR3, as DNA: TGCAGTGCAAAACGACAGTTTGAAGCTTTCTTT.

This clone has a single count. The CDR3, as DNA: TGCGCCAGCAGCCTGGGACATCTTACCGGGGAGCTGTTTTTT. Translated, it gives CASSLGHLTGELFF. The chain has TRBV5-1 and TRBJ2-2; D might be TRBD1 (6 bases). Trimming removed 4 bases from V and 5 bases from J, with 12 bases in between. The CDR3 has 14 amino acids. The germline V gene has CDR1 SGHRS and CDR2 YFSETQ.

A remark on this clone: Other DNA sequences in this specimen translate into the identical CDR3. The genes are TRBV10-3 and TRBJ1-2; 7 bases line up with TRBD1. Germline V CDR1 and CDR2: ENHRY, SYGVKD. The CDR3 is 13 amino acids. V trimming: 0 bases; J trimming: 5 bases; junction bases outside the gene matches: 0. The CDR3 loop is CAISESGQYGYTF. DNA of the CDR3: TGTGCCATCAGTGAGTCGGGACAGTATGGCTACACCTTC.

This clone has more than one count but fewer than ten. This chain's CDR3 is CASSPIYPNPGQGYGYTF. The CDR3 nucleotides read TGTGCCAGCAGTCCCATATACCCTAATCCGGGACAGGGTTATGGCTACACCTTC. This chain connects TRBV28 to TRBJ1-2; the match to TRBD1 covers 9 bases. CDR1 MDHEN and CDR2 SYDVKM come from the germline V gene. This CDR3 is built from 18 residues. J lost 5 bases, V lost 5 bases, and 18 bases had no gene match.

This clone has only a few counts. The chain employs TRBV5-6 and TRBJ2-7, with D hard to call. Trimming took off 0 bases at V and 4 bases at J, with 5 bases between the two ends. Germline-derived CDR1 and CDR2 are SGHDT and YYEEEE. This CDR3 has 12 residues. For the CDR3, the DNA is TGTGCCAGCAGCTTGGGCGGTTACGAGCAGTACTTC. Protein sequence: CASSLGGYEQYF.

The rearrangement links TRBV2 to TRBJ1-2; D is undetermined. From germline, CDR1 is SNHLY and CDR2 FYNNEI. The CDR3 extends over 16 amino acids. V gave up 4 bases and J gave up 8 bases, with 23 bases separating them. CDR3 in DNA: TGTGCCAGCAGTGTGTTGCAGACGAGAACAACTAGCGGCTACACCTTC. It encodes CASSVLQTRTTSGYTF.

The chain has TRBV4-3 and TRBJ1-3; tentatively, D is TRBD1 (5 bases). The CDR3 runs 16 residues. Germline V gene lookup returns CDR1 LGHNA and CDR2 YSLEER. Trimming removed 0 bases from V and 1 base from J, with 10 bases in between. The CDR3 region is CASSQDWAGSGNTIYF. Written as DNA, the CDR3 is TGCGCCAGCAGCCAAGATTGGGCAGGGTCTGGAAACACCATATATTTT.